Each of the 27 T cell receptor beta chains below was sequenced from the same sample in a study of T cells after yellow fever vaccination (dated by TCRdb to between 2018 and 2020). Library preparation used 5' RACE. These reads were obtained on an Illumina HiSeq 2500. TCRdb redid the processing of the public reads, applying fastp at Q25 and MiXCR, and retained in-frame beta chains. Each CDR3 protein appears once, grouped with its most common genes and DNA. The sample table shows 450,000 to 600,000 distinct CDR3 sequences, and about 14% are seen once. The ten largest clones capture around 15% of the sample. Explained via the paper, the treatment or condition label denotes: live attenuated yellow fever vaccine strain. The sample here was PBMCs, taken on the day of the yellow fever booster vaccination. The receptors originated from a man aged 25 to 45 who received the YFV17D yellow fever vaccine.

This clonotype was recorded a few times. The chain employs TRBV28 and TRBJ2-7; the D is unclear. Trimming took 5 bases from V and 3 from J, leaving 11 bases between them. CDR1 and CDR2 (germline): MDHEN, SYDVKM. The CDR3 sequence is 13 residues long. The CDR3 sequence: CASSPPWGYEQYF. As DNA, the CDR3 is TGTGCCAGCAGTCCCCCTTGGGGCTACGAGCAGTACTTC.

This clonotype was detected a few times. This chain joins TRBV6-1 and TRBJ2-3; 7 bases line up with TRBD2. The CDR3 covers 15 residues. CDR1 is MNHNS and CDR2 is SASEGT in the germline V gene. V gave up 8 bases and J gave up 2 bases; unmatched junction bases: 10. The CDR3 nucleotides are TGTGCCAGCGAGTCTGGGAGGGTTCACACAGATACGCAGTATTTT. This codes for CASESGRVHTDTQYF.

This rearrangement joins TRBV24-1 to TRBJ1-2; D is ambiguous. Germline values: CDR1 KGHDR, CDR2 SFDVKD. This CDR3 contains 13 residues. Trimming shortened V by 5 bases and J by 6 bases, and 12 bases separated the two germline ends. The DNA for the CDR3 is TGTGCCACCAGTGGGGCGGGTTTGGATGGCTACACCTTC. Translating it yields CATSGAGLDGYTF.

The chain joins TRBV7-9 to TRBJ2-1; 10 bases align to TRBD2. The germline CDR1 and CDR2 sequences are SEHNR and FQNEAQ (reference sequence). The J segment lost 7 bases and the V segment lost 4 bases, leaving 10 bases of the junction unmatched. The CDR3 totals 16 residues. Written as DNA, the CDR3 is TGTGCCAGCAGCTCCTTAGCGGGAGGTTTTACAAATGAGCAGTTCTTC. Translation gives CASSSLAGGFTNEQFF.

This clonotype was counted a few times. The rearrangement joins TRBV7-8 to TRBJ1-6; TRBD1 matches 7 bases. J was trimmed by 7 bases and V by 5 bases; bases with no gene match: 8. CDR3 length: 15 amino acids. Germline loops: CDR1 SGHVS, CDR2 FQNEAQ. The CDR3 bases are TGTGCCAGCAGCGGGGGACAGCGAAGGAATTCACCCCTCCACTTT. It yields the protein CASSGGQRRNSPLHF.

This chain uses TRBV20-1 with TRBJ1-1; TRBD1 is a possible D gene (5 bases). Trimming removed 1 base at V and 1 base at J, with 10 bases between. The V gene's germline CDR1 is DFQATT and CDR2 SNEGSKA (reference sequence). The CDR3 covers 14 residues. The CDR3 nucleotides read TGCAGTGCTAGAGGGGCGGGACCGAACACTGAAGCTTTCTTT. It specifies CSARGAGPNTEAFF.

The V gene is TRBV6-2 or TRBV6-3, the J gene TRBJ2-5; 10 nucleotides match TRBD2. The CDR3 has 14 amino acids. With V trimmed by 6 bases and J by 2 bases, 3 bases remained unmatched. Per the germline V gene, CDR1 is MNHEY and CDR2 is SVGEGT. In nucleotides, the CDR3 is TGTGCCAGCAGCAAACTAGCGGGACAAGAGACCCAGTACTTC. Translated, it gives CASSKLAGQETQYF.

This clonotype was seen more than once but under ten times. The chain employs TRBV20-1 and TRBJ2-3; maybe TRBD1 (6 bases). This CDR3 comprises 13 residues. The V end was cut by 5 bases, the J end by 2 bases, with 11 bases between. CDR1 and CDR2 from the germline V gene are DFQATT and SNEGSKA (reference sequence). CDR3 loop: CSAEDSPTDTQYF. CDR3 sequence (DNA): TGCAGTGCTGAGGACAGCCCCACAGATACGCAGTATTTT.

This clonotype was picked up many times. The chain recombines TRBV24-1 with TRBJ2-5, with 11 bases matching TRBD1. V trimming: 7 bases; J trimming: 4 bases; junction bases outside the gene matches: 7. The V gene's germline CDR1 is KGHDR and CDR2 SFDVKD. The CDR3 runs 15 residues. In DNA, the CDR3 is TGTGCCACCAGCGAGGGACAGGGGGTTAGAGAGACCCAGTACTTC. Amino acid sequence: CATSEGQGVRETQYF.

This clonotype was recorded at least ten times. This sequence joins TRBV20-1 and TRBJ2-7; 11 bases align to TRBD2. V was pared by 6 bases and J by 3 bases, with 4 bases of the junction left unmatched. This CDR3 region has 13 residues. The germline V gene encodes CDR1 DFQATT and CDR2 SNEGSKA (reference sequence). The CDR3 DNA reads TGCAGTGCCACCGGGACTAGCGGCTACGAGCAGTACTTC. Its protein product is CSATGTSGYEQYF.

V usage is TRBV6-2 or TRBV6-3 and J usage is TRBJ1-1; D ambiguous. Germline values: CDR1 MNHEY, CDR2 SVGEGT. V lost 0 bases, J lost 3 bases, and 11 bases lay in between. The CDR3 is made up of 15 amino acids. The CDR3 loop is CASSYSINRDTEAFF. As DNA, the CDR3 is TGTGCCAGCAGTTACTCAATTAACCGGGACACTGAAGCTTTCTTT.

This clonotype was seen only a few times. V and J are TRBV12-3 or TRBV12-4 and TRBJ2-1; TRBD2 aligns across 10 bases. Unmatched junction bases numbered 18, after V lost 5 bases and J lost 8 bases. The CDR3 totals 18 residues. The CDR3: CASSHRGQREGLLYEQFF. The CDR3 nucleotides are TGTGCCAGCAGTCATAGGGGCCAGCGGGAGGGTCTTCTGTATGAGCAGTTCTTC.

The chain has TRBV5-1 and TRBJ2-3; 8 bases match TRBD2. CDR3 length equals 15 residues. Germline CDR1 and CDR2: SGHRS and YFSETQ. V dropped 7 bases and J dropped 2; count of bases not matched to a gene: 9. The CDR3 loop is CASSPLAGLTDTQYF. The CDR3 coding sequence is TGCGCCAGCTCACCTCTAGCGGGCCTCACAGATACGCAGTATTTT.

This clonotype was detected only a few times. The chain recombines TRBV10-3 with TRBJ1-2; TRBD1 is a possible D gene (5 bases). The CDR3 is 17 residues long. Germline V gene lookup returns CDR1 ENHRY and CDR2 SYGVKD. Trimming pared 2 bases from V and 4 bases from J, leaving 20 bases between. CDR3 nucleotides: TGTGCCATCAGTGAGCCGGGTGGGACTCCTAGCACCTATGGCTACACCTTC. As protein: CAISEPGGTPSTYGYTF.

This chain's CDR3 is CASSHPPLVTEAFF. CDR3 nucleotide sequence: TGTGCCAGCAGTCACCCACCTTTGGTCACTGAAGCTTTCTTT. This chain connects TRBV12-3 or TRBV12-4 to TRBJ1-1; D remains ambiguous. The CDR3 sequence is 14 residues long. Trimming removed 5 bases from V and 4 bases from J, with 14 bases in between.

The rearrangement joins TRBV5-1 to TRBJ2-5; D is perhaps TRBD1 (5 bases). This CDR3 spans 16 amino acids. Looked up from germline, CDR1 is SGHRS and CDR2 is YFSETQ. The ends were cut back, 0 bases at V and 5 bases at J, with 17 bases in the middle. The CDR3 sequence is CASSLGPTRVRETQYF. The DNA of the CDR3 is TGCGCCAGCAGCTTGGGGCCCACCAGGGTCAGGGAGACCCAGTACTTC.

This clonotype has only a few counts. The genes are TRBV20-1 and TRBJ2-1; 12 bases line up with TRBD2. Trimming took 8 bases from V and 7 from J; bases not matched to a gene: 12. This CDR3 spans 15 amino acids. Germline CDR1 and CDR2: DFQATT and SNEGSKA (reference sequence). CDR3 nucleotide sequence: TGCAGTACACCCTGGACTAGCGGGAACCTGAATGAGCAGTTCTTC. Its protein product is CSTPWTSGNLNEQFF.

This clonotype has only a few counts. The chain couples TRBV6-6 to TRBJ1-1; TRBD1 is a possible D gene (6 bases). Germline V CDR1 and CDR2: MNHNY, SVGAGI (reference sequence). The CDR3 extends over 12 amino acids. V was clipped by 5 bases and J by 7 bases, with 11 bases between them. The CDR3 coding sequence is TGTGCCAGCAGTAGGGACACCAATGAAGCTTTCTTT. It codes for CASSRDTNEAFF.

This clonotype has just a few counts. This chain links TRBV7-2 with TRBJ2-3; D gene ambiguous. Trimming pared 6 bases from V and 2 bases from J, leaving 18 bases between. CDR3 length equals 16 residues. Germline V gene sequence: CDR1 SGHTA, CDR2 FQGNSA. CDR3 in DNA: TGTGCCAGCAGATGGCGATGGGTTATGGACACAGATACGCAGTATTTT. It yields the protein CASRWRWVMDTDTQYF.

V and J are TRBV20-1 and TRBJ1-3, with D maybe TRBD1 (5 bases). CDR3 length equals 15 residues. V lost 1 base and J lost 4, with 14 bases in between. Looked up from germline, CDR1 is DFQATT and CDR2 is SNEGSKA (reference sequence). The CDR3 protein is CSARVSGGGGNTIYF. CDR3 DNA: TGCAGTGCTAGAGTCTCGGGCGGGGGAGGAAACACCATATATTTT.

This clonotype was observed a few times. The V and J genes are TRBV12-3 or TRBV12-4 and TRBJ2-3; tentatively, D is TRBD1 (6 bases). This CDR3 spans 14 amino acids. V gave up 2 bases and J gave up 2 bases, with 8 bases separating them. The CDR3 protein is CASSLWTATDTQYF. CDR3 nucleotide sequence: TGTGCCAGCAGTTTATGGACAGCCACAGATACGCAGTATTTT.

This sequence joins TRBV30 and TRBJ2-2; D unclear. The length of the CDR3 is 13 residues. V lost 5 bases, J lost 3 bases, and 10 bases lay in between. Per germline, CDR1 GTSNPN and CDR2 SVGIG (reference sequence). CDR3 region: CAWAPSDTGELFF. Here the CDR3 DNA reads TGTGCCTGGGCACCTTCAGACACCGGGGAGCTGTTTTTT.

This clonotype was seen only a few times. V gene TRBV19 combines with J gene TRBJ1-1; the D gene is possibly TRBD1 (5 bases). The CDR3 has 14 amino acids. The germline CDR1 and CDR2 sequences are LNHDA and SQIVND (reference sequence). V gave up 2 bases and J gave up 4 bases, with 11 bases separating them. This CDR3 is CASSIKVGGTEAFF. CDR3 nucleotides: TGTGCCAGTAGTATAAAGGTCGGGGGCACTGAAGCTTTCTTT.

The rearrangement uses TRBV7-2 and TRBJ2-5; 7 positions agree with TRBD2. Looked up from germline, CDR1 is SGHTA and CDR2 is FQGNSA. The CDR3 is 15 amino acids. J gave up 4 bases and V 5 bases, and 10 bases lay outside the gene matches. The CDR3 reads CASSLFGGGRETQYF. Written as DNA, the CDR3 is TGTGCCAGCAGCCTCTTTGGGGGAGGGCGAGAGACCCAGTACTTC.

In this sample, this clonotype turned up a few times. The chain joins TRBV6-5 to TRBJ2-1, with D perhaps TRBD2 (6 bases). Germline V gives CDR1 MNHEY, CDR2 SVGAGI. The V end was cut by 0 bases, the J end by 4 bases, with 13 bases between. This CDR3 comprises 16 residues. The chain's CDR3 is CASSYSGTGRYNEQFF. The CDR3 DNA reads TGTGCCAGCAGTTACTCTGGGACTGGAAGATACAATGAGCAGTTCTTC.

This clonotype was found a few times. The chain joins TRBV24-1 to TRBJ1-1; no reliable D call. The CDR3 length is 14 residues. In germline, CDR1 is KGHDR, CDR2 SFDVKD. Trimming stripped 6 bases from V and 4 bases from J, with 14 bases between. The CDR3 nucleotides read TGTGCCACCAGTCGTGACGGTGTTGGCACTGAAGCTTTCTTT. Translating it yields CATSRDGVGTEAFF.

V is TRBV27 and J is TRBJ2-5; no clear D. The V gene's germline CDR1 is MNHEY and CDR2 SMNVEV (reference sequence). The CDR3 consists of 14 residues. Trimming took 9 bases from V and 2 from J, leaving 16 bases between them. The CDR3 nucleotides read TGTGCCAGTAGTACCTACGGTGCTCAAGAGACCCAGTACTTC. This gives the protein CASSTYGAQETQYF.